Listed below are T cell receptor beta chains from one sample, sequenced in a study of patients and donors after allogeneic stem cell transplantation. MiXCR was run by TCRdb on the RT-PCR reads, yielding one entry per CDR3 protein. Of about a million distinct CDR3 sequences listed, roughly 17% are singletons. Input material: blood, either unsorted or a sorted T cell fraction (not recorded which). The receptors here all came from a human donor who was either an allogeneic HSCT recipient or a stem cell or donor lymphocyte infusion donor (not recorded which). It is not recorded whose cells these are; they may come from a transplant donor. The CDR3 runs from the conserved cysteine through the conserved F or W. The order of the fields is clone size, V gene, D gene, J gene, CDR3 protein, CDR3 DNA. A D gene is named only where the DNA matches it firmly. Part of the rows lack a size; the others show once, few, many or a class for expanded clones.

size: few
V: TRBV7-9
D: NA
J: TRBJ1-1
CDR3: CASSGGVREEAFF
DNA: TGTGCCAGCAGCGGAGGGGTTCGGGAAGAAGCTTTCTTT

size: NA
V: TRBV12-3/TRBV12-4
D: TRBD2
J: TRBJ2-3
CDR3: CASSFLGTSGRFFSTDTQYF
DNA: TGTGCCAGCAGTTTTTTGGGGACTAGCGGGAGGTTCTTTAGCACAGATACGCAGTATTTT

size: few
V: TRBV20-1
D: TRBD2
J: TRBJ2-7
CDR3: CSARRTGGTYEQYF
DNA: TGCAGTGCTAGAAGGACGGGAGGCACCTACGAGCAGTACTTC

size: NA
V: TRBV5-1
D: TRBD1
J: TRBJ2-3
CDR3: CASSLAVPGQGDTQYF
DNA: TGCGCCAGCAGCTTGGCGGTCCCGGGACAGGGAGATACGCAGTATTTT

size: NA
V: TRBV10-3
D: NA
J: TRBJ2-6
CDR3: CAISGLLLQSGANVLTF
DNA: TGTGCCATCAGTGGCCTATTGCTTCAATCTGGGGCCAACGTCCTGACTTTC

size: many
V: TRBV20-1
D: NA
J: TRBJ1-5
CDR3: CSARGLGISNNQPQHF
DNA: TGCAGTGCTAGGGGGTTGGGGATTTCCAACAATCAGCCCCAGCATTTT

size: few
V: TRBV20-1
D: NA
J: TRBJ1-4
CDR3: CSARSGTANEKLFF
DNA: TGCAGTGCTAGATCTGGAACGGCTAATGAAAAACTGTTTTTT

size: NA
V: TRBV30
D: NA
J: TRBJ2-2
CDR3: CAWSRVRWGRELFF
DNA: TGTGCCTGGAGCCGGGTTCGGTGGGGTCGGGAGCTGTTTTTT

size: NA
V: TRBV11-3
D: NA
J: TRBJ1-1
CDR3: CASSLLLRRAEAFF
DNA: TGTGCCAGCAGCTTACTCCTACGTCGCGCTGAAGCTTTCTTT

size: many
V: TRBV15
D: TRBD1
J: TRBJ1-6
CDR3: CATSRDLSDRHLRNSPLHF
DNA: TGTGCCACCAGCAGAGATCTCTCGGACAGGCACCTTCGGAATTCACCCCTCCACTTT

size: few
V: TRBV12-3/TRBV12-4
D: NA
J: TRBJ2-7
CDR3: CASREGRESTYEQYF
DNA: TGTGCCAGCAGAGAAGGCAGGGAGAGTACCTACGAGCAGTACTTC

size: NA
V: TRBV24-1
D: NA
J: TRBJ2-2
CDR3: CATSDPRTDTGELFF
DNA: TGTGCCACCAGTGACCCAAGGACTGACACCGGGGAGCTGTTTTTT

size: few
V: TRBV20-1
D: NA
J: TRBJ1-5
CDR3: CSASLGDQPQHF
DNA: TGCAGTGCTAGTCTGGGAGATCAGCCCCAGCATTTT

size: NA
V: TRBV11-3
D: NA
J: TRBJ2-7
CDR3: CASSLGRPNEQYF
DNA: TGTGCCAGCAGCTTAGGCAGGCCTAACGAGCAGTACTTC

size: few
V: TRBV29-1
D: NA
J: TRBJ2-7
CDR3: CSVAPGRHEQYF
DNA: TGCAGCGTCGCCCCGGGCAGACACGAGCAGTACTTC

size: NA
V: TRBV10-3
D: NA
J: TRBJ1-1
CDR3: CAMGNTNTEAFF
DNA: TGTGCCATGGGGAATACAAACACTGAAGCTTTCTTT

size: NA
V: TRBV10-3
D: NA
J: TRBJ2-3
CDR3: CAIKVKPGADTQYF
DNA: TGTGCCATCAAGGTAAAGCCTGGCGCAGATACGCAGTATTTT

size: NA
V: TRBV6-5
D: NA
J: TRBJ2-7
CDR3: CASSYGQRLSYEQYF
DNA: TGTGCCAGCAGTTACGGACAGCGGCTCTCCTACGAGCAGTACTTC

size: NA
V: TRBV9
D: NA
J: TRBJ2-7
CDR3: CASSVADRAASYEQYF
DNA: TGTGCCAGCAGCGTAGCCGACCGGGCGGCGTCCTACGAGCAGTACTTC

size: NA
V: TRBV4-1
D: NA
J: TRBJ2-7
CDR3: CASSVGQGVGEQYF
DNA: TGCGCCAGCAGCGTGGGCCAGGGAGTGGGGGAGCAGTACTTC

size: few
V: TRBV20-1
D: NA
J: TRBJ2-7
CDR3: CSARDLVRSGGDEQYF
DNA: TGCAGTGCTAGAGATCTCGTTCGGTCTGGGGGTGACGAGCAGTACTTC

size: NA
V: TRBV10-3
D: TRBD1
J: TRBJ2-7
CDR3: CAISTGGVSEQYF
DNA: TGTGCCATCAGTACAGGGGGCGTATCCGAGCAGTACTTC

size: few
V: TRBV27
D: TRBD1
J: TRBJ1-2
CDR3: CASSPLSGDRANGYTF
DNA: TGTGCCAGCAGTCCACTTTCGGGGGACAGGGCTAATGGCTACACCTTC

size: NA
V: TRBV27
D: NA
J: TRBJ1-2
CDR3: CASSGGGTFEGYTF
DNA: TGTGCCAGCAGTGGGGGGGGAACGTTCGAAGGCTACACCTTC

size: NA
V: TRBV24-1
D: TRBD2
J: TRBJ2-1
CDR3: CATSDPTSGSGVYNEQFF
DNA: TGTGCCACCAGTGACCCGACTAGCGGGAGTGGGGTCTACAATGAGCAGTTCTTC

size: many
V: TRBV25-1
D: NA
J: TRBJ2-7
CDR3: CASRRDTISYEQYF
DNA: TGTGCCAGCAGGAGGGACACCATCTCCTACGAGCAGTACTTC

size: NA
V: TRBV18
D: NA
J: TRBJ1-2
CDR3: CASSPTSRDGYGYTF
DNA: TGTGCCAGCTCACCTACGTCCCGGGACGGCTATGGCTACACCTTC

size: few
V: TRBV9
D: TRBD2
J: TRBJ2-3
CDR3: CASSVGTSEMGTQYF
DNA: TGTGCCAGCAGCGTCGGGACTAGCGAGATGGGTACGCAGTATTTT

size: NA
V: TRBV6-2/TRBV6-3
D: TRBD1
J: TRBJ2-7
CDR3: CASSYSITGQGAWYEQYF
DNA: TGTGCCAGCAGTTACTCGATAACGGGGCAGGGGGCTTGGTACGAGCAGTACTTC

size: NA
V: TRBV30
D: NA
J: TRBJ1-3
CDR3: CASIGVPGNTIYF
DNA: TGTGCCTCCATAGGGGTCCCTGGAAACACCATATATTTT

size: few
V: TRBV25-1
D: TRBD1
J: TRBJ1-5
CDR3: CASSSTNPGQGDNRNQPQHF
DNA: TGTGCCAGCAGTTCAACCAACCCGGGACAGGGGGATAATCGCAATCAGCCCCAGCATTTT

size: few
V: TRBV11-2
D: NA
J: TRBJ2-5
CDR3: CASSLGGGQGQETQYF
DNA: TGTGCCAGCAGCTTAGGAGGGGGGCAGGGGCAAGAGACCCAGTACTTC

size: few
V: TRBV7-2
D: NA
J: TRBJ2-3
CDR3: CASSLGQVTDTQYF
DNA: TGTGCCAGCAGCTTGGGTCAGGTCACAGATACGCAGTATTTT

size: few
V: TRBV5-1
D: TRBD1
J: TRBJ1-1
CDR3: CASSSQGAANTEAFF
DNA: TGCGCCAGCAGCTCACAGGGGGCGGCGAACACTGAAGCTTTCTTT

size: NA
V: TRBV5-1
D: NA
J: TRBJ1-1
CDR3: CASSGSMDRTEAFF
DNA: TGCGCCAGCAGTGGCTCGATGGACCGCACTGAAGCTTTCTTT

size: NA
V: TRBV5-1
D: NA
J: TRBJ2-5
CDR3: CASSLVVWDPRGTQYF
DNA: TGCGCCAGCAGCTTGGTGGTGTGGGACCCCCGAGGGACCCAGTACTTC

size: few
V: TRBV29-1
D: NA
J: TRBJ2-3
CDR3: CSVVNPLSTDTQYF
DNA: TGCAGCGTTGTCAACCCCCTTAGCACAGATACGCAGTATTTT

size: NA
V: TRBV7-2
D: NA
J: TRBJ2-6
CDR3: CASSSRTKASGANVLTF
DNA: TGTGCCAGCAGTTCCAGGACGAAAGCCTCTGGGGCCAACGTCCTGACTTTC

size: NA
V: TRBV5-1
D: NA
J: TRBJ2-3
CDR3: CASSLQDTNTDTQYF
DNA: TGCGCCAGCAGCTTGCAGGACACAAACACAGATACGCAGTATTTT

size: NA
V: TRBV6-2/TRBV6-3
D: TRBD1
J: TRBJ2-7
CDR3: CASSYSPQGAGYEQYF
DNA: TGTGCCAGCAGTTACTCACCGCAGGGGGCAGGCTACGAGCAGTACTTC

size: NA
V: TRBV28
D: NA
J: TRBJ1-5
CDR3: CASSSGQVSNQPQHF
DNA: TGTGCCAGCAGTTCTGGGCAGGTTAGCAATCAGCCCCAGCATTTT

size: few
V: TRBV6-5
D: TRBD1
J: TRBJ1-6
CDR3: CASSYDRGNSYNSPLHF
DNA: TGTGCCAGCAGTTACGACAGGGGCAACTCCTATAATTCACCCCTCCACTTT

size: NA
V: TRBV12-5
D: TRBD2
J: TRBJ2-1
CDR3: CASGPPGLAGFQSSYNEQFF
DNA: TGTGCTAGTGGCCCTCCGGGACTAGCGGGATTCCAAAGCTCCTACAATGAGCAGTTCTTC